A single T cell receptor beta chain is shown here with its context. The sample is drawn from a study of cytomegalovirus exposure and HLA in healthy donors. In the PCR, 60 Vbeta and 13 Jbeta primers were used. Only in-frame clones appear in the TCRdb table, and some are missing; sequencing was by immunoSEQ multiplex PCR. Among roughly 230,000 clones, about three quarters were seen once, and the ten largest hold more than 0.45%. The CDR3 runs 16 residues. V lost 6 bases to trimming and J lost 2 bases, with 17 bases between them. Germline V gene data show CDR1 as SGDLS and CDR2 as YYNGEE. This TCR was recovered from a boy aged 5-17 years in good health and CMV-seronegative. The chain uses TRBV9 and TRBJ2-2, with D possibly TRBD2 on 7 matching bases. The source material was PBMCs. This chain's CDR3 is CASNRGGGHNTGELFF. CDR3 bases: TGTGCCAGCAACCGAGGGGGGGGGCATAACACCGGGGAGCTGTTTTTT.